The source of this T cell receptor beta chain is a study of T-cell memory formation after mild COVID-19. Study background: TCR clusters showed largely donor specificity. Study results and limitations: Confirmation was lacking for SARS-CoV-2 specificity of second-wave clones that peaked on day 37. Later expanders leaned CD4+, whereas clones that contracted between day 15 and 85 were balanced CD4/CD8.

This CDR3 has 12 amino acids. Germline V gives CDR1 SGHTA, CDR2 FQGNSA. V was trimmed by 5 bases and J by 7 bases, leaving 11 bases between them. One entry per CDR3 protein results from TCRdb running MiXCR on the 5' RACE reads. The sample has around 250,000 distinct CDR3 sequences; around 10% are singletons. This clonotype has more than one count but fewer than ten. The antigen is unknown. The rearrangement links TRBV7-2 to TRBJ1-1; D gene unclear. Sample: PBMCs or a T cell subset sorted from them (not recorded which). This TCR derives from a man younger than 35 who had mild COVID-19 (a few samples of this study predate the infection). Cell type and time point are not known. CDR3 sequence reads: CASSHARFEAFF. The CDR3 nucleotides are TGTGCCAGCAGCCACGCCCGGTTTGAAGCTTTCTTT.